Shown below are 3 T cell receptor beta chains from a single sample sequenced in a study of blood T cells in healthy people across ages. Using a J-beta primer mix together with a sample-barcoded 5' primer, a second PCR was run for roughly 6 to 12 cycles. TCRdb ran MiXCR on the 5' RACE reads and lists one entry per CDR3 protein. The sample lists around 1,500,000 distinct CDR3 sequences; 42% were seen once. The sequenced sample was blood. The source is a woman under 30 in good health.

CDR3 bases: TGTGCCAGCAGTCCCAGGGTGGCCACTGAAGCTTTCTTT. Translated: CASSPRVATEAFF. The chain employs TRBV27 and TRBJ1-1; D perhaps matches TRBD1 (5 bases). The V end lost 5 bases, the J end lost 4 bases, and 11 bases lay between the germline ends. This CDR3 has 13 residues. Germline assignment: CDR1 MNHEY and CDR2 SMNVEV (reference sequence).

This rearrangement joins TRBV6-5 to TRBJ1-3, with unresolved D. Germline values: CDR1 MNHEY, CDR2 SVGAGI. The CDR3 contains 16 residues. Trimming took off 0 bases at V and 2 bases at J, with 11 bases between the two ends. CDR3 protein: CASSYSKRATGNTIYF. The CDR3 coding sequence is TGTGCCAGCAGTTACTCGAAACGGGCGACTGGAAACACCATATATTTT.

V is TRBV27 and J is TRBJ2-1; 8 nucleotides agree with TRBD1. The germline gives CDR1 MNHEY, CDR2 SMNVEV (reference sequence). The length of the CDR3 is 14 residues. V lost 2 bases and J lost 7; bases outside the gene matches: 4. The CDR3 coding sequence is TGTGCCAGCAGTTTAAGCACAGGGGGTAATGAGCAGTTCTTC. Its protein is CASSLSTGGNEQFF.